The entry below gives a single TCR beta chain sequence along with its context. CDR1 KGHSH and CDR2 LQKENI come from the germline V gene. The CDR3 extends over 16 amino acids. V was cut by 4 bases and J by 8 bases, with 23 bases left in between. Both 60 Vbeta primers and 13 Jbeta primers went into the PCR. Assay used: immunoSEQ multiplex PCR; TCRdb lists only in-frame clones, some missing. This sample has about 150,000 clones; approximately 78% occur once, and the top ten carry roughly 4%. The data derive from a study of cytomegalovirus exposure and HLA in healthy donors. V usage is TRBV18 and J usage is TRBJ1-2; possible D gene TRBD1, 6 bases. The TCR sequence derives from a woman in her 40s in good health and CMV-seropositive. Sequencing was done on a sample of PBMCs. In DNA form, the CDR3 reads TGTGCCAGCTCACTAACGGACAGCAGCTTGAATATGGGCTACACCTTC. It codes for CASSLTDSSLNMGYTF. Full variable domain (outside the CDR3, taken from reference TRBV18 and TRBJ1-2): NAGVMQNPRHLVRRRGQEARLRCSPMKGHSHVYWYRQLPEEGLKFMVYLQKENIIDESGMPKERFSAEFPKEGPSILRIQQVVRGDSAAYFCASSLTDSSLNMGYTFGSGTRLTVV.